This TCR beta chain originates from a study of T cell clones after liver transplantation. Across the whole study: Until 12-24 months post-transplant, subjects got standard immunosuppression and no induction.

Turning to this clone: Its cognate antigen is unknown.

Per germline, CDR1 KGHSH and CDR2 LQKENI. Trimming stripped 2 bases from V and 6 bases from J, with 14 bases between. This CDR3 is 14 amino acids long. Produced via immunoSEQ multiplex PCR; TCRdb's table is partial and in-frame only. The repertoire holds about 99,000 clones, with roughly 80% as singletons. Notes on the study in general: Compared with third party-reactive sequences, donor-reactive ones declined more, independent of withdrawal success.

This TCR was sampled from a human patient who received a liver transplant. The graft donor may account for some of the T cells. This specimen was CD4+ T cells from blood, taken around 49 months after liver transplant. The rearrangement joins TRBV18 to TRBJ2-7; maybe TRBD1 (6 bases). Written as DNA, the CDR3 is TGTGCCAGCTCACCATTTACAGGGTTAGGCGAGCAGTACTTC. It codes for CASSPFTGLGEQYF.